This T cell receptor (beta chain) emerged from a study of response to subunit inactivated influenza vaccine. Overall study findings and caveats: Authors proposed each seasonal influenza vaccination draws in few new T cells.

TCRdb independently ran MiXCR on the RT-PCR reads; one entry per CDR3 protein. The table records over 150,000 distinct CDR3 sequences, around a tenth of them present only once. This CDR3 has 14 residues. The V gene lost 5 bases and the J gene lost 0 bases, with 10 bases spanning the gap. Germline V CDR1 and CDR2: SGHRS, YFSETQ. In the case of this clonotype: Antigen: not known. A much larger clone is a single base away; this may be a read error.

This specimen consisted of non-naive T cells sorted from PBMCs, obtained on the day of vaccination. This chain connects TRBV5-1 to TRBJ2-3; D is uncertain. The source of this sequence is a man aged 45-65 years who received an inactivated influenza vaccine. The chain's CDR3 is CASRSSSSTDTQYF. The CDR3 DNA follows: TGCGCCAGCAGATCATCCTCTAGCACAGATACGCAGTATTTT. Combining the CDR3 with reference TRBV5-1 and TRBJ2-3 gives the whole variable domain KAGVTQTPRYLIKTRGQQVTLSCSPISGHRSVSWYQQTPGQGLQFLFEYFSETQRNKGNFPGRFSGRQFSNSRSEMNVSTLELGDSALYLCASRSSSSTDTQYFGPGTRLTVL.